These 10 T cell receptor beta chains share one sample of origin, sequenced in a study of early T cells in non-severe SARS-CoV-2 infection. TCRdb ran MiXCR on the 5' RACE reads and lists one entry per CDR3 protein. Counted here are about 22,000 distinct CDR3 sequences, approximately 5% occurring once; the ten biggest clones make up 4% to 5.5%. Sequencing input: whole blood. The receptors were sampled from an adult who was a healthcare worker with PCR-confirmed SARS-CoV-2 infection or an uninfected control (not recorded which).

There are many counts of this clonotype. The rearrangement joins TRBV10-3 to TRBJ2-7; D may be TRBD1 or TRBD2 (5 bases each). The CDR3 has 11 amino acids. The V gene's germline CDR1 is ENHRY and CDR2 SYGVKD. The V end was cut by 8 bases, the J end by 2 bases, with 7 bases between. CDR3 region: CAIGDPYEQYF. The CDR3 DNA reads as TGTGCCATCGGGGACCCCTACGAGCAGTACTTC.

This clonotype was detected many times. Written as DNA, the CDR3 is TGTGCCAGCAGTCAGAGGGACAGGGGATATAGCACTGAAGCTTTCTTT. It encodes CASSQRDRGYSTEAFF. The V gene is TRBV27, the J gene TRBJ1-1; 10 bases fit TRBD1. Germline V gives CDR1 MNHEY, CDR2 SMNVEV (reference sequence). With V trimmed by 5 bases and J by 4 bases, 10 bases remained unmatched. This CDR3 region has 16 residues.

Ten or more counts support this clonotype. V is TRBV24-1 and J is TRBJ1-5; D gene unclear. The CDR3 is 16 amino acids. V was shortened by 2 bases and J by 0 bases, with 10 bases between the two germline ends. CDR1 is KGHDR and CDR2 is SFDVKD in the germline V gene. DNA for the CDR3: TGTGCCACCAGTGATTCGGGCCGTTCTAGCAATCAGCCCCAGCATTTT. Translating gives CATSDSGRSSNQPQHF.

There are a few counts of this clonotype. V gene TRBV7-2 combines with J gene TRBJ2-2; TRBD1 matches at 8 bases. This CDR3 has 14 amino acids. Germline V gene lookup returns CDR1 SGHTA and CDR2 FQGNSA. V lost 2 bases and J lost 10; bases outside the gene matches: 6. This CDR3 is CASSLRQGAQELFF. The DNA of the CDR3 is TGTGCCAGCAGCTTAAGGCAGGGGGCGCAGGAGCTGTTTTTT.

This clonotype has just a few counts. The chain employs TRBV20-1 and TRBJ1-6; TRBD1 is a possible D gene (6 bases). V lost 2 bases, J lost 12 bases, and 20 bases lay in between. The CDR3 contains 15 residues. Germline V gene sequence: CDR1 DFQATT, CDR2 SNEGSKA (reference sequence). CDR3 residues: CSARTDSLAARPLHF. The CDR3 region has the DNA TGCAGTGCTAGAACGGACAGCCTTGCGGCGCGACCCCTCCACTTT.

This clonotype was detected a few times. The V call is TRBV28, the J call TRBJ1-6; TRBD1 is a possible D gene (6 bases). The CDR3 has 14 residues. V lost 4 bases and J lost 5, with 9 bases in between. Germline values: CDR1 MDHEN, CDR2 SYDVKM. The CDR3 sequence: CASSWTVDNSPLHF. The CDR3 DNA reads as TGTGCCAGCAGTTGGACAGTCGATAATTCACCCCTCCACTTT.

This clonotype showed up many times. The chain carries TRBV18 and TRBJ1-1, with 7 positions matching TRBD1. Unmatched junction bases numbered 6, after V lost 2 bases and J lost 3 bases. Germline CDR1 is KGHSH and CDR2 is LQKENI. The CDR3 contains 15 residues. CDR3 sequence reads: CASSPETGIYTEAFF. The CDR3 DNA is TGTGCCAGCTCACCAGAGACAGGGATTTACACTGAAGCTTTCTTT. The full variable domain, rest sourced from reference TRBV18 and TRBJ1-1, is NAGVMQNPRHLVRRRGQEARLRCSPMKGHSHVYWYRQLPEEGLKFMVYLQKENIIDESGMPKERFSAEFPKEGPSILRIQQVVRGDSAAYFCASSPETGIYTEAFFGQGTRLTVV.

This clonotype was detected ten times or more. The chain has TRBV7-9 and TRBJ2-7; D call uncertain. Germline CDR1 is SEHNR and CDR2 is FQNEAQ (reference sequence). The CDR3 consists of 14 residues. Trimming left V 0 bases short and J 5 bases short, with 11 bases between. CDR3 nucleotides: TGTGCCAGCAGCTTAGCCTTGATTTCCCACGAGCAGTACTTC. Translated, it gives CASSLALISHEQYF.

This clonotype was observed many times. The chain is built from TRBV7-6 and TRBJ2-5; 12 nucleotides line up with TRBD2. J was trimmed by 4 bases and V by 5 bases; bases with no gene match: 14. The CDR3 runs to 18 residues. Germline V gives CDR1 SGHVS, CDR2 FNYEAQ. The CDR3 DNA sequence: TGTGCCAGCAGCCCAAGGTGGGCTAGCGGGGGGGCCGGAGAGACCCAGTACTTC. Translated: CASSPRWASGGAGETQYF.

Concerning this clonotype: The junction differs from germline at one of its ends, possibly a read error. The chain is built from TRBV29-1 and TRBJ1-1; D gene ambiguous. CDR1 and CDR2 (germline): SQVTM, ANQGSEA. This CDR3 is built from 11 residues. The CDR3 region has the DNA TGCAGCGTTGATGGGAACACTGAAGCTCTCTTT. Amino acid sequence: CSVDGNTEALF.